This is a list of T cell receptor beta chains from one sample in a study of blood T cells in healthy people across ages. TCRdb reanalysed the 5' RACE reads using MiXCR and keeps one entry per CDR3 protein. The repertoire holds roughly 650,000 distinct CDR3 sequences, approximately 30% seen once, with just over 15% in the top ten. Sequenced input: blood. These receptors were collected from a woman at least 80 years old in good health. Both conserved end residues are part of each CDR3. A D gene is named only where the DNA matches it firmly. Only part of the rows carry a size: once, few, many, or a class if the clone is expanded.

d_gene	abundance	len	j_gene	v_gene	CDR3aa	CDR3nt
.	.	14	TRBJ2-2	TRBV12-3/TRBV12-4	CASSALGGPGELFF	TGTGCCAGCAGTGCCCTAGGCGGCCCCGGGGAGCTGTTTTTT
.	many	17	TRBJ1-6	TRBV20-1	CSAREPGRSSYNSPLHF	TGCAGTGCTAGAGAACCCGGCCGTAGCTCCTATAATTCACCCCTCCACTTT
TRBD1	.	15	TRBJ1-5	TRBV2	CASRMEGQGNQPQHF	TGTGCCAGCAGGATGGAGGGACAGGGGAATCAGCCCCAGCATTTT
TRBD2	many	17	TRBJ2-1	TRBV7-9	CASSSKPSGAQRNEQFF	TGTGCCAGCAGCTCCAAGCCTAGCGGGGCCCAACGTAATGAGCAGTTCTTC
.	many	13	TRBJ2-1	TRBV12-3/TRBV12-4	CASSPGVYNEQFF	TGTGCCAGCAGTCCCGGGGTATACAATGAGCAGTTCTTC
TRBD2	.	14	TRBJ2-4	TRBV12-3/TRBV12-4	CASTQGGINGIQYF	TGTGCCAGCACCCAGGGAGGGATCAATGGCATTCAGTACTTC
TRBD2	many	23	TRBJ2-3	TRBV11-2	CASSLVSQKPRASGGPSTDTQYF	TGTGCCAGCAGCTTAGTATCGCAAAAACCCCGGGCTAGCGGGGGCCCTAGCACAGATACGCAGTATTTT
.	many	12	TRBJ1-2	TRBV28	CASSLPAYGYTF	TGTGCCAGCAGTTTACCGGCCTATGGCTACACCTTC
TRBD2	.	18	TRBJ2-1	TRBV20-1	CSARVLAGGLRSYNGQFF	TGCAGTGCTAGGGTACTAGCGGGGGGGCTACGATCCTACAATGGGCAGTTCTTC
.	many	15	TRBJ2-3	TRBV7-2	CASSLDRAAGDTQYF	TGTGCCAGCAGCTTAGACCGGGCTGCCGGGGATACGCAGTATTTT
.	.	14	TRBJ1-6	TRBV12-3/TRBV12-4	CASSFRPGNSPLHF	TGTGCCAGCAGTTTTCGGCCGGGTAATTCACCCCTCCACTTT
.	.	13	TRBJ2-7	TRBV7-2	CASSLVSDYEQYF	TGTGCCAGCAGCTTAGTAAGCGACTACGAGCAGTACTTC
.	many	17	TRBJ2-4	TRBV9	CASSVGGGGQAKNIQYF	TGTGCCAGCAGCGTGGGTGGGGGGGGCCAAGCCAAAAACATTCAGTACTTC
TRBD1	many	15	TRBJ2-7	TRBV6-5	CASSRPGQGAYEQYF	TGTGCCAGCAGCCGTCCGGGACAGGGGGCCTACGAGCAGTACTTC
TRBD1	many	15	TRBJ1-5	TRBV7-2	CASSLGTGNNQPQHF	TGTGCCAGCAGCTTAGGGACAGGGAACAATCAGCCCCAGCATTTT
.	many	13	TRBJ1-4	TRBV6-1	CAIRLPTNEKLFF	TGTGCCATCCGGTTACCGACTAATGAAAAACTGTTTTTT
TRBD1	.	13	TRBJ1-1	TRBV6-2/TRBV6-3	CASSQGGMTEAFF	TGTGCCAGCAGCCAGGGGGGGATGACTGAAGCTTTCTTT
.	.	12	TRBJ1-2	TRBV20-1	CSAPLEGYGYTF	TGCAGTGCCCCTTTGGAGGGCTATGGCTACACCTTC
.	few	15	TRBJ1-1	TRBV12-3/TRBV12-4	CASSWSVVSNTEAFF	TGTGCCAGCAGTTGGTCGGTGGTCTCGAACACTGAAGCTTTCTTT
TRBD2	many	15	TRBJ2-3	TRBV6-5	CASRASGASTDTQYF	TGTGCCAGCAGGGCTAGCGGGGCTAGCACAGATACGCAGTATTTT
.	.	13	TRBJ1-1	TRBV11-2	CASSLNGDTEAFF	TGTGCCAGCAGCTTAAACGGGGACACTGAAGCTTTCTTT
.	once	14	TRBJ2-1	TRBV7-2	CASSPEADYNEQFF	TGTGCCAGCAGCCCCGAAGCAGATTACAATGAGCAGTTCTTC
TRBD1	.	15	TRBJ2-7	TRBV5-1	CANSLIQGVPDERYF	TGCGCCAACAGCTTGATTCAGGGGGTGCCTGACGAGCGGTACTTC
TRBD2	few	15	TRBJ2-3	TRBV5-1	CASSLTSGAADTQYF	TGCGCCAGCAGCTTAACTAGCGGGGCTGCAGATACGCAGTATTTT
.	few	14	TRBJ1-6	TRBV27	CASSLSKAVQTLHF	TGTGCCAGCAGTTTATCGAAAGCGGTTCAGACCCTCCACTTT
TRBD1	.	20	TRBJ2-4	TRBV3-1	CASSQVLKGQGRLAKNIQYF	TGTGCCAGCAGCCAAGTACTTAAGGGACAGGGGCGACTAGCCAAAAACATTCAGTACTTC
.	.	10	TRBJ2-3	TRBV29-1	CSVVSNTQYF	TGCAGCGTAGTTTCGAATACGCAGTATTTT
TRBD1	many	15	TRBJ2-7	TRBV18	CASSPWDRDSYEQYF	TGTGCCAGCTCACCCTGGGACAGGGATTCCTACGAGCAGTACTTC
.	many	17	TRBJ2-3	TRBV28	CASSSSGQGEASDTQYF	.
.	.	13	TRBJ2-1	TRBV6-4	CASSDSDQDEQFF	TGTGCCAGCAGTGACTCAGACCAAGATGAGCAGTTCTTC
.	.	14	TRBJ2-1	TRBV7-8	CASSLGRFSYEQFF	TGTGCCAGCAGCTTGGGGAGGTTTTCCTACGAGCAGTTCTTC
.	few	15	TRBJ2-3	TRBV5-4	CASSPPGGPKNTQYF	TGTGCCAGCAGCCCCCCAGGGGGGCCCAAAAATACGCAGTATTTT
TRBD2	.	14	TRBJ2-1	TRBV7-9	CASTYGTGGHEQFF	TGTGCCAGCACCTACGGGACGGGAGGCCATGAGCAGTTCTTC
.	.	12	TRBJ2-7	TRBV24-1	CATSDTSYEQYF	TGTGCCACCAGTGATACCTCCTACGAGCAGTACTTC
.	.	14	TRBJ2-2	TRBV12-3/TRBV12-4	CASSLWTNTGELFF	TGTGCCAGCAGTTTGTGGACGAACACCGGGGAGCTGTTTTTT
TRBD1	few	13	TRBJ1-1	TRBV27	CASSFAGQGKTFF	TGTGCCAGCAGTTTTGCGGGACAGGGAAAAACTTTCTTT
.	.	14	TRBJ2-5	TRBV6-5	CASSYSRGWETQYF	TGTGCCAGCAGTTACTCGCGGGGATGGGAGACCCAGTACTTC
.	many	16	TRBJ2-2	TRBV7-2	CASSDFRRLNTGELFF	TGTGCCAGCAGCGATTTTCGGCGACTCAACACCGGGGAGCTGTTTTTT
.	.	15	TRBJ2-5	TRBV20-1	CSARPLRRGTETQYF	TGCAGTGCTAGGCCTTTACGCCGGGGCACCGAGACCCAGTACTTC
TRBD1	.	14	TRBJ1-2	TRBV20-1	CGAPPRQGAWGYTF	TGCGGTGCTCCGCCCCGACAGGGGGCTTGGGGCTACACCTTC
.	many	16	TRBJ2-1	TRBV15	CATSRVASTGAGEQFF	TGTGCCACCAGCAGAGTCGCCTCGACTGGGGCTGGTGAGCAGTTCTTC
.	.	15	TRBJ2-5	TRBV7-2	CASSWESSGQETQYF	TGTGCCAGCAGCTGGGAATCTTCGGGACAAGAGACCCAGTACTTC
.	few	14	TRBJ2-7	TRBV28	CASRTGGELYEQYF	TGTGCCAGCCGTACCGGCGGGGAACTCTACGAGCAGTACTTC
.	.	13	TRBJ2-1	TRBV24-1	CATSDWAGREQFF	TGCGCCACCAGTGATTGGGCGGGGCGGGAACAGTTCTTC
.	many	13	TRBJ2-6	TRBV20-1	CSAPISGANVLTF	TGCAGTGCTCCAATCTCTGGGGCCAACGTCCTGACTTTC
.	.	13	TRBJ1-1	TRBV6-6	CASSSPGSSEAFF	TGTGCCAGCAGTTCCCCAGGATCGTCTGAAGCTTTCTTT
TRBD1	many	13	TRBJ1-2	TRBV9	CASSVVEGAGYTF	TGTGCCAGCAGCGTAGTGGAGGGGGCCGGCTACACCTTC
TRBD2	.	16	TRBJ2-3	TRBV10-3	CAISDESSGTKDTQYF	TGTGCCATCAGTGATGAATCTAGCGGGACCAAGGATACGCAGTATTTT
.	once	12	TRBJ2-5	TRBV29-1	CSVSSWGETQYF	TGCAGCGTTTCCTCTTGGGGAGAGACCCAGTACTTC
.	many	17	TRBJ1-2	TRBV20-1	CSARNPREPPDRYGYTF	TGCAGTGCTAGGAATCCAAGGGAACCCCCTGATAGGTATGGCTACACCTTC
TRBD1	.	14	TRBJ2-1	TRBV20-1	CSAAGGASYNEQFF	TGCAGTGCTGCAGGGGGAGCGAGTTACAATGAGCAGTTCTTC
.	.	17	TRBJ1-1	TRBV6-5	CASSSSDRGEISTEAFF	.
TRBD2	many	15	TRBJ2-7	TRBV18	CASSPLISGANEQYF	TGTGCCAGCTCACCTTTGATAAGCGGGGCTAACGAGCAGTACTTC
.	.	18	TRBJ2-2	TRBV10-3	CAISERNRAGEIRRELFF	TGTGCCATCAGTGAAAGAAATCGGGCTGGGGAAATCAGGAGGGAGCTGTTTTTT
.	many	13	TRBJ2-1	TRBV19	CASSTRADNEQFF	TGTGCCAGTAGTACACGGGCCGACAATGAGCAGTTCTTC
TRBD1	.	14	TRBJ2-7	TRBV30	CAWRPGQGVDEQYF	TGTGCCTGGAGGCCCGGACAGGGAGTGGACGAGCAGTACTTC
TRBD2	many	15	TRBJ2-1	TRBV20-1	CSARTPSGGYNEQFF	TGCAGTGCTAGAACCCCTAGCGGGGGCTACAATGAGCAGTTCTTC
.	.	15	TRBJ1-1	TRBV7-2	CASSTWGGRNTEAFF	TGTGCCAGCAGCACCTGGGGGGGGCGCAACACTGAAGCTTTCTTT
.	few	18	TRBJ1-5	TRBV6-5	CAGSYEFSVEGDNQPQHF	TGTGCCGGCAGTTATGAGTTCTCGGTGGAAGGGGACAATCAGCCCCAGCATTTT